Following are 16 T cell receptor beta chains from one sample sequenced in a study of regulatory T cells in long-lasting Graves disease (dated by TCRdb to the early 2020s). The library relied on multiplex PCR. Sequencing was performed on an Illumina HiSeq 4000. To build TCR beta libraries, CDR3 regions were amplified by Arm-PCR using iRepertoire HTBI primers. TCRdb reprocessed the public reads (quality trimming at Q25 with fastp, clone calling with MiXCR) and kept in-frame beta chains. Each CDR3 protein gets just one entry, which takes the most common genes and DNA from the rows behind it. In all, the sample holds roughly 320,000 distinct CDR3 sequences, and 16% of those were seen once. The top ten clones comprise about 27% of the sample. The time point label, as the study defines it: newly diagnosed GD, antithyroid drugs for less than 3 months. For both TCR sequencing and RNA sequencing, RNA was extracted from PBMCs in TRIzol.

This sample also belongs to another study, concerning T cells in Graves' hyperthyroidism and ophthalmopathy.

The sample here was peripheral blood mononuclear cells (PBMCs), taken at new diagnosis, from a patient treated with antithyroid drugs. The origin of the receptors is a man aged 35 to 55 with Graves disease. Donor details come from another sample of the same person, matched by shared clones.

In the case of this clonotype: At one end the junction does not follow the germline gene, possibly because of a read error. The gene calls are TRBV6-5 and TRBJ2-5; 7 bases match TRBD2. The CDR3 extends over 19 amino acids. Germline-derived CDR1 and CDR2 are MNHEY and SVGAGI. The CDR3 nucleotides read TGTGCCAGCAGTTACTCGACTAACTTTGGTGGGAGCGGGACCGAGACCCGGTACTTC. Protein sequence: CASSYSTNFGGSGTETRYF.

This chain links TRBV7-9 with TRBJ2-3; no firm D call. Germline V CDR1 and CDR2: SEHNR, FQNEAQ (reference sequence). Trimming cost V 8 bases and J 4 bases, with 10 bases left between them. The CDR3 sequence is 12 residues long. This CDR3 reads CASGVMADTQYF. CDR3 DNA: TGTGCCAGCGGGGTGATGGCAGATACGCAGTATTTT.

V usage is TRBV4-2 and J usage is TRBJ2-1; TRBD2 matches 7 bases. The CDR3 is 15 amino acids. Trimming removed 5 bases from V and 12 bases from J; junction bases left unmatched: 16. Germline assignment: CDR1 LGHNA and CDR2 YNFKEQ. CDR3 in DNA: TGTGCCAGCAGCAGCCCCCAGCGGGGAAGGATGGGGCAGTTCTTC. This codes for CASSSPQRGRMGQFF.

The V and J genes are TRBV6-1 and TRBJ2-6; TRBD1 matches 8 bases. This CDR3 has 17 residues. Looked up from germline, CDR1 is MNHNS and CDR2 is SASEGT. Trimming cost V 6 bases and J 2 bases; bases outside gene matches: 9. The CDR3 here is CASRRGQGFTGANVLTF. CDR3 DNA sequence: TGTGCCAGCAGACGCGGACAGGGATTCACTGGGGCCAACGTCCTGACTTTC.

V is TRBV18 and J is TRBJ2-4; 8 nucleotides line up with TRBD1. Germline V gives CDR1 KGHSH, CDR2 LQKENI. The CDR3 is 16 residues long. V was pared by 5 bases and J by 3 bases, with 9 bases of the junction left unmatched. CDR3 sequence: CASSAPGTGGKNIQYF. The CDR3 nucleotides read TGTGCCAGCTCAGCGCCCGGGACAGGCGGCAAAAACATTCAGTACTTC.

Only a few counts were recorded for this clonotype. The chain is built from TRBV7-3 and TRBJ2-5; a possible D gene is TRBD1 (7 bases). The CDR3 is 13 residues long. Trimming left V 4 bases short and J 10 bases short, with 16 bases between. Per the germline V gene, CDR1 is SGHTA and CDR2 is FQGTGA. CDR3 nucleotides: TGTGCCAGCAGCTCAGGGGGGTCGGCGGACCAGTACTTC. Translating it yields CASSSGGSADQYF.

This clonotype has more than one count but fewer than ten. The J gene is TRBJ2-5, the V gene TRBV30; the match to TRBD1 covers 7 bases. Germline V lookup: CDR1 GTSNPN, CDR2 SVGIG (reference sequence). The CDR3 runs to 14 residues. The V and J ends lost 5 bases and 7 bases, in that order; junction bases with no gene match: 13. The CDR3 coding sequence is TGTGCCTGGGTAAAAAAGGGGGCGCTGGGGACCCAGTACTTC. This encodes CAWVKKGALGTQYF.

This chain joins TRBV29-1 and TRBJ2-3; a possible D gene is TRBD1 (5 bases). The DNA matches TRBJ1-1 better at its end, which makes the J call doubtful. This CDR3 is 14 amino acids long. Germline CDR1 is SQVTM and CDR2 is ANQGSEA. The CDR3 is CSVEPQWGSSEAFF. The CDR3 nucleotides are TGCAGCGTTGAGCCCCAGTGGGGCTCATCGGAAGCTTTCTTT.

The chain combines TRBV28 with TRBJ2-5, with 10 bases fitting TRBD1. Trimming removed 10 bases from V and 4 bases from J; junction bases left unmatched: 27. Per germline, CDR1 MDHEN and CDR2 SYDVKM. This CDR3 region has 20 residues. The CDR3 coding sequence is TGTGCCATTACACCGGGACAACCGCCCTACGACAGGGGGCTCATAGAGACCCAGTACTTC. It specifies CAITPGQPPYDRGLIETQYF.

As concerns this clonotype: This may be a read error, as it is one base from a much larger clone. The chain employs TRBV6-1 and TRBJ2-3; perhaps TRBD2 as D (5 bases). CDR1 and CDR2 (germline): MNHNS, SASEGT. This CDR3 has 15 residues. The ends were cut back, 3 bases at V and 4 bases at J, with 14 bases in the middle. CDR3 in DNA: TGTGCCAGCAGTGAGGGAGTAGATGGTGCAGATACGCAGTATTTT. Amino acid sequence: CASSEGVDGADTQYF.

Notes on this clonotype: The CDR3 end shows no conserved phenylalanine or tryptophan, and so a read error is likely. The rearrangement uses TRBV12-3 or TRBV12-4 and TRBJ1-5; TRBD1 is a possible D gene (5 bases). Trimming pared 6 bases from V and 3 bases from J, leaving 15 bases between. The CDR3 has 15 residues. CDR3 sequence reads: CASSLTRQYNQPQHS. As DNA, the CDR3 is TGTGCCAGCAGCCTAACACGACAGTACAATCAGCCCCAGCATTCT.

This clonotype was seen many times. This chain connects TRBV12-3 or TRBV12-4 to TRBJ2-3; D remains unclear. CDR3 length: 15 amino acids. V dropped 1 base and J dropped 6 bases, with 14 bases sitting between them. This CDR3 reads CASSLVGFPRDTQYF. CDR3 DNA: TGTGCCAGCAGTTTAGTCGGGTTTCCGAGGGATACGCAGTATTTT.

A remark on this clonotype: It may be a read error: a sequence one base away is much more abundant. The chain uses TRBV2 and TRBJ1-5; 7 bases match TRBD1. Germline CDR1 SNHLY, CDR2 FYNNEI. The CDR3 consists of 15 residues. CDR3 bases: TGTGCCTGCAGTGACAGGGCTAATAGCAATCAGCCCCAGCATTTT. Translation gives CACSDRANSNQPQHF.

This clonotype has more than one count but fewer than ten. V is TRBV19 and J is TRBJ1-2; 7 bases agree with TRBD1. Germline trimming cut 7 bases from V and 2 bases from J; bases unmatched to any gene: 10. CDR1 LNHDA and CDR2 SQIVND come from the germline V gene (reference sequence). This CDR3 comprises 15 residues. The CDR3 DNA reads TGTGCCAGTACTGACGGGACAGCGGGCAACTATGGCTACACCTTC. Translation gives CASTDGTAGNYGYTF. Drawing the rest from reference TRBV19 and TRBJ1-2, the complete variable domain is DGGITQSPKYLFRKEGQNVTLSCEQNLNHDAMYWYRQDPGQGLRLIYYSQIVNDFQKGDIAEGYSVSREKKESFPLTVTSAQKNPTAFYLCASTDGTAGNYGYTFGSGTRLTVV.

This clonotype was seen at least ten times. The chain carries TRBV11-2 and TRBJ2-3; D not certain. This CDR3 has 14 amino acids. V was clipped by 6 bases and J by 0 bases, with 10 bases between them. Germline loops: CDR1 SGHAT, CDR2 FQNNGV. In DNA form, the CDR3 reads TGTGCCAGCAGGAACAGAGCTAGCACAGATACGCAGTATTTT. This sequence encodes CASRNRASTDTQYF.

At least ten counts were recorded for this clonotype. The J gene is TRBJ2-2, the V gene TRBV4-3; the match to TRBD1 covers 7 bases. The germline gives CDR1 LGHNA, CDR2 YSLEER. This CDR3 contains 17 residues. The ends lost 2 bases at V and 4 bases at J; junction bases unmatched: 10. The CDR3: CASSQHPGGSSTGELFF. The CDR3 DNA is TGCGCCAGCAGCCAACACCCAGGGGGTTCGAGCACCGGGGAGCTGTTTTTT.